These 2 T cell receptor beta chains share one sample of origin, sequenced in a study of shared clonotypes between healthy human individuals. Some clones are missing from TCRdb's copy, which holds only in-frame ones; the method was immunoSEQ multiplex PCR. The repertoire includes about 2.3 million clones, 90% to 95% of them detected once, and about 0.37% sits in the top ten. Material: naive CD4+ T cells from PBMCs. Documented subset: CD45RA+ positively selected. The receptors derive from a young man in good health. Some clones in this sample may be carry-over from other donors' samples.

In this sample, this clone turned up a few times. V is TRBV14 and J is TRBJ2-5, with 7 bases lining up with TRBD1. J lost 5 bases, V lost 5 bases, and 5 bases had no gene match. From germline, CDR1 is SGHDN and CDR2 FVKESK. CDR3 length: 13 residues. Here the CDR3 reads CASSLGQWETQYF. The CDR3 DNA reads TGTGCCAGCAGCTTGGGACAGTGGGAGACCCAGTACTTC.

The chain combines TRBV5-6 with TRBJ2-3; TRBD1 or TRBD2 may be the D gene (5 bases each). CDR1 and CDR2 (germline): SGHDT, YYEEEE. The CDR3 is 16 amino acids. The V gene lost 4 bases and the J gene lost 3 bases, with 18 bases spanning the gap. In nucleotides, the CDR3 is TGTGCCAGCAGCCGAACCGGGAAGGGGATTACAGATACGCAGTATTTT. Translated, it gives CASSRTGKGITDTQYF. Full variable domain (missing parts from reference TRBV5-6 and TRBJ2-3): DAGVTQSPTHLIKTRGQQVTLRCSPKSGHDTVSWYQQALGQGPQFIFQYYEEEERQRGNFPDRFSGHQFPNYSSELNVNALLLGDSALYLCASSRTGKGITDTQYFGPGTRLTVL.